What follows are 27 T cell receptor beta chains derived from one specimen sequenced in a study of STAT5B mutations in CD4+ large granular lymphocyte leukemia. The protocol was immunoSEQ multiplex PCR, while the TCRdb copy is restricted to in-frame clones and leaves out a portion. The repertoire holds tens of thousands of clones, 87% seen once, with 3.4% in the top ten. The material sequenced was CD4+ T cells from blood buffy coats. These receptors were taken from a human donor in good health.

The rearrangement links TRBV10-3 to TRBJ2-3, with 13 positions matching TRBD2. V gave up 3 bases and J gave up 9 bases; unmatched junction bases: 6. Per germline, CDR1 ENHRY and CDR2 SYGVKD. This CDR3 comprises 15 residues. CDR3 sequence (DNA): TGTGCCATCAGTGATCAAGGGACTAGCGGGGAAACGCAGTATTTT. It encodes CAISDQGTSGETQYF.

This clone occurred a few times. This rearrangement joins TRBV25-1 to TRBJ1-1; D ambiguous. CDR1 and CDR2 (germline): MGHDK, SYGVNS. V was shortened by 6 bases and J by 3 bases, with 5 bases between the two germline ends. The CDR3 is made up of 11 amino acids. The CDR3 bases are TGTGCCAGCAGGGGTCACACTGAAGCTTTCTTT. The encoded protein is CASRGHTEAFF. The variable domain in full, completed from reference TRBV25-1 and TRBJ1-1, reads EADIYQTPRYLVIGTGKKITLECSQTMGHDKMYWYQQDPGMELHLIHYSYGVNSTEKGDLSSESTVSRIRTEHFPLTLESARPSHTSQYLCASRGHTEAFFGQGTRLTVV.

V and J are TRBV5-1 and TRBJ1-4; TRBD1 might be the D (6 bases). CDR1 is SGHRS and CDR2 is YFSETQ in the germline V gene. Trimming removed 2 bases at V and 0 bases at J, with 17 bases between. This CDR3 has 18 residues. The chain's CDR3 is CASSFVPGHSATNEKLFF. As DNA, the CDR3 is TGCGCCAGCAGCTTCGTCCCGGGACATTCCGCAACTAATGAAAAACTGTTTTTT.

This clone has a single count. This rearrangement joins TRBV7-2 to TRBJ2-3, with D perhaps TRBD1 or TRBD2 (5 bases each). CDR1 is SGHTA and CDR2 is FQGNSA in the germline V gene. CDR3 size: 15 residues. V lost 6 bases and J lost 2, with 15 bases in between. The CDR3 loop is CASRKGVGTTDTQYF. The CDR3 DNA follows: TGTGCCAGCAGAAAAGGGGTGGGGACCACAGATACGCAGTATTTT.

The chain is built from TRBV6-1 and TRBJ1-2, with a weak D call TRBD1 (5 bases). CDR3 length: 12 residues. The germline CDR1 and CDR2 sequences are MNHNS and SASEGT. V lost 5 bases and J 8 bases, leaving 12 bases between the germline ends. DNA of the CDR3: TGTGCCAGCAGTACAGGCACCGGGGGCTACACCTTC. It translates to CASSTGTGGYTF.

CDR3 nucleotide sequence: TGCGCCAGCACCGAGAGCGGGAGGAACAATGAGCAGTTCTTC. This codes for CASTESGRNNEQFF. The chain links TRBV10-2 to TRBJ2-1; TRBD2 aligns across 9 bases. With V trimmed by 7 bases and J by 5 bases, 6 bases remained unmatched. CDR1 is WSHSY, CDR2 SAAADI, per germline. This CDR3 is 14 amino acids long.

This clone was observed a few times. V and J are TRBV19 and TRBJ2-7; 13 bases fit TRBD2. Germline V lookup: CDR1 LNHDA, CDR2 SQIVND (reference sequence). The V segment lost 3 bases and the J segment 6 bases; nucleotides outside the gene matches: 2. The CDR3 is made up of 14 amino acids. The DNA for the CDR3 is TGTGCCAGTAGTATTGGGACTAGCGGGGCCGAGCAGTACTTC. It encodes CASSIGTSGAEQYF.

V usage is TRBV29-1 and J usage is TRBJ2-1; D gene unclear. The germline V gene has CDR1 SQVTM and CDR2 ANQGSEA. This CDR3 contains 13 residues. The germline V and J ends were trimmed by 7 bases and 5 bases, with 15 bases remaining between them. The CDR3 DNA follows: TGCAGCGCCAAATCCCGTACTCACAATGAGCAGTTCTTC. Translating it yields CSAKSRTHNEQFF.

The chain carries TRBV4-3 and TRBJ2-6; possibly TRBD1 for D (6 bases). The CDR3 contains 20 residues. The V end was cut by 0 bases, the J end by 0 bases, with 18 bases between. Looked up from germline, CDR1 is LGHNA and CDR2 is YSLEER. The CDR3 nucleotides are TGCGCCAGCAGCCAAGAGTTTGTCAGGGGCCTTACCTCTGGGGCCAACGTCCTGACTTTC. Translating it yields CASSQEFVRGLTSGANVLTF.

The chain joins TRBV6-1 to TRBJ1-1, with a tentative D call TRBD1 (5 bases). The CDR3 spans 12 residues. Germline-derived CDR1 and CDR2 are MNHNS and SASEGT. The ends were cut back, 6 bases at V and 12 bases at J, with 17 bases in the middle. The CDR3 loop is CASRRDLKETFF. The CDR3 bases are TGTGCCAGCAGGCGGGACCTAAAAGAGACTTTCTTT.

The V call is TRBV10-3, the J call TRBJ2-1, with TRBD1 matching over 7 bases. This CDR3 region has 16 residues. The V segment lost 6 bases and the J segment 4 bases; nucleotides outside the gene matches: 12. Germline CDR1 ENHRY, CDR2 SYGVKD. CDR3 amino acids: CAISLGPGQSYNEQFF. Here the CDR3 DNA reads TGTGCCATCAGCCTGGGGCCGGGACAGTCTTACAATGAGCAGTTCTTC.

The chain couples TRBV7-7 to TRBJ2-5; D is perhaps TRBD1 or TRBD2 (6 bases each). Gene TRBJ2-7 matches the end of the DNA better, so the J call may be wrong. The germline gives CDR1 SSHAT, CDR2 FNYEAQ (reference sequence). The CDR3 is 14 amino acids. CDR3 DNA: TGTGCTAGCTCCCCTCGCGGGGCAGGGGACGAGCAGTACTTC. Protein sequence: CASSPRGAGDEQYF.

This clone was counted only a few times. CDR3 in DNA: TGTGCCAGCAGTTTACAGGGGGCCGGCGCTGAAGCTTTCTTT. Amino acids: CASSLQGAGAEAFF. The chain couples TRBV27 to TRBJ1-1; TRBD1 aligns across 8 bases. Germline assignment: CDR1 MNHEY and CDR2 SMNVEV (reference sequence). Unmatched junction bases numbered 5, after V lost 2 bases and J lost 6 bases. The CDR3 contains 14 residues.

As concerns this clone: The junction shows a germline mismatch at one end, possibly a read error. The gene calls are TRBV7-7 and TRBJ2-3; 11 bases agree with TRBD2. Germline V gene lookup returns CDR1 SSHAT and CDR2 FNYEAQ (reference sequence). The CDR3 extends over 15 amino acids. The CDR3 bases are TGTGCTAGCAGCCGAGGGACTAGCGGTACAGATACGCAGTATTTT. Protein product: CASSRGTSGTDTQYF.

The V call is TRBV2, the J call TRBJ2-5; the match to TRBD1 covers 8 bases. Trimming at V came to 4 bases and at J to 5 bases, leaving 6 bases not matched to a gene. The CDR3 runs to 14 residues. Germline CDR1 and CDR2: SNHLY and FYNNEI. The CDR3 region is CASSADRGTETQYF. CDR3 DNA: TGTGCCAGCAGTGCAGACAGGGGAACGGAGACCCAGTACTTC. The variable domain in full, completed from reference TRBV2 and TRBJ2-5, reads EPEVTQTPSHQVTQMGQEVILRCVPISNHLYFYWYRQILGQKVEFLVSFYNNEISEKSEIFDDQFSVERPDGSNFTLKIRSTKLEDSAMYFCASSADRGTETQYFGPGTRLLVL.

The CDR3 sequence is CASSAGTASNQPQHF. Written as DNA, the CDR3 is TGTGCCAGCTCAGCCGGGACCGCTAGCAATCAGCCCCAGCATTTT. This chain joins TRBV18 and TRBJ1-5; weak D call: TRBD1 (5 bases). Germline V gene data show CDR1 as KGHSH and CDR2 as LQKENI. V was clipped by 5 bases and J by 0 bases, with 11 bases between them. The length of the CDR3 is 15 residues.

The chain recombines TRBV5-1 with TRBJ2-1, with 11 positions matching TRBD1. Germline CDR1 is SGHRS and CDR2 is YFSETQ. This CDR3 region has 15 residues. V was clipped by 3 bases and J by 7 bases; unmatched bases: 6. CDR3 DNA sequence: TGCGCCAGCAGCTCCGGGACAGGGGGAGGGAATGAGCAGTTCTTC. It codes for CASSSGTGGGNEQFF.

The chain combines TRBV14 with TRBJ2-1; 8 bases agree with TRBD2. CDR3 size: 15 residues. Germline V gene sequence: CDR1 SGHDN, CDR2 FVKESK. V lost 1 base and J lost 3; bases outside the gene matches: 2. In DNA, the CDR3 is TGTGCCAGCAGCCAAGCCGGGACTAGCTACAATGAGCAGTTCTTC. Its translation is CASSQAGTSYNEQFF.

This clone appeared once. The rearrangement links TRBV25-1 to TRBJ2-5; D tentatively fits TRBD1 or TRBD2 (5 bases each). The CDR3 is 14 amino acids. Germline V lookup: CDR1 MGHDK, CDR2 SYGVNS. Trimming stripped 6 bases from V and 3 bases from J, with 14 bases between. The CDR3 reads CASSPGPRKETQYF. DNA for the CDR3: TGTGCCAGCAGCCCGGGACCGCGGAAAGAGACCCAGTACTTC. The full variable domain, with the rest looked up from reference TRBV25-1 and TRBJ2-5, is EADIYQTPRYLVIGTGKKITLECSQTMGHDKMYWYQQDPGMELHLIHYSYGVNSTEKGDLSSESTVSRIRTEHFPLTLESARPSHTSQYLCASSPGPRKETQYFGPGTRLLVL.

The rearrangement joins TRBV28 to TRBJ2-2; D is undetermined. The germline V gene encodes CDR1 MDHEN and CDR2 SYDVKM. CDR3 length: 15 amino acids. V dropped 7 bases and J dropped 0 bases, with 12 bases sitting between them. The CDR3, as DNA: TGTGCCAGCAAGTTGGCGGTCACGAACACCGGGGAGCTGTTTTTT. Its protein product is CASKLAVTNTGELFF.

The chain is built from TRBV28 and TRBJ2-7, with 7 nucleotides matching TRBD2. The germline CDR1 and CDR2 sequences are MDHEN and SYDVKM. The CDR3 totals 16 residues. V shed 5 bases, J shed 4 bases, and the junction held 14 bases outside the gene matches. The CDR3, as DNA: TGTGCCAGCAGTGACGGACTAGTCTTTGGGGTATACGAGCAGTACTTC. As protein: CASSDGLVFGVYEQYF.

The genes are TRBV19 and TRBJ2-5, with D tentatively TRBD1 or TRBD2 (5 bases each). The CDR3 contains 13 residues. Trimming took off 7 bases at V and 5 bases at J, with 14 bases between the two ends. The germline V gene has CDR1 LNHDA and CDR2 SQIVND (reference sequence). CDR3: CASTRGEGETQYF. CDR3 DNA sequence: TGTGCCAGTACTCGGGGAGAGGGGGAGACCCAGTACTTC.

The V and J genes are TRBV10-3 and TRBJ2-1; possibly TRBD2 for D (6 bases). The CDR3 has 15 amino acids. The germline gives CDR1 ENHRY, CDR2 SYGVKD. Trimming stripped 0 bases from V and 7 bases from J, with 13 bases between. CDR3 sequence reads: CAISESVLGGNEQFF. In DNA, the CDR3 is TGTGCCATCAGTGAGTCGGTCCTTGGGGGGAATGAGCAGTTCTTC.

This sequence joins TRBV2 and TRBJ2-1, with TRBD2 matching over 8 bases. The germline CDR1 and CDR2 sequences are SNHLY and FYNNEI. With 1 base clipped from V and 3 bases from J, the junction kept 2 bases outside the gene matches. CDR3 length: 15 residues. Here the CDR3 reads CASSEGLAGYNEQFF. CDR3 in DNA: TGTGCCAGCAGTGAAGGGCTAGCGGGCTACAATGAGCAGTTCTTC.

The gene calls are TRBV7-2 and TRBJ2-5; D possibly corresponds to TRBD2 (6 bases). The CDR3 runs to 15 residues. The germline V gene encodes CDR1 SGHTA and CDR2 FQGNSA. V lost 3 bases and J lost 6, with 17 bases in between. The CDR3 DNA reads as TGTGCCAGCAGCTTGGCAGGTGGAGGGCGGCAGACCCAGTACTTC. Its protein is CASSLAGGGRQTQYF.

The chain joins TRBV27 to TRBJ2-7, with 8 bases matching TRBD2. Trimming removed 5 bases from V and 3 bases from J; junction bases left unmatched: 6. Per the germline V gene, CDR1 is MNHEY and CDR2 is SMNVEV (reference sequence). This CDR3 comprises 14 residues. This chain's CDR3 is CASSPAGEGYEQYF. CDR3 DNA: TGTGCCAGCAGTCCAGCGGGAGAGGGCTACGAGCAGTACTTC.

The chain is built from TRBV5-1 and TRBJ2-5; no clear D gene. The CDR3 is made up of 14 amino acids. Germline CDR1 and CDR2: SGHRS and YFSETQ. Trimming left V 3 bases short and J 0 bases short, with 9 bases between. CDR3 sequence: CASSSPGNQETQYF. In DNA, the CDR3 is TGCGCCAGCAGCTCTCCAGGAAACCAAGAGACCCAGTACTTC.